This T cell receptor (beta chain) was sequenced in a study of spatial heterogeneity in lung cancer. Overall study findings and caveats: Mutation tallies in tumors tracked expanded intratumoral alpha and beta TCR counts.

The CDR3 runs to 12 residues. Germline lookup yields CDR1 MNHNY and CDR2 SVGAGI (reference sequence). V shed 7 bases and J shed 8 bases, with 12 bases lying between them. In its sample, this clonotype was seen many times. Antigen: not known. TCRdb independently ran MiXCR on the 5' RACE reads; one entry per CDR3 protein. This sample has more than 20,000 distinct CDR3 sequences, with 5% to 7.5% found just once. Time point of the sample: sample taken at primary tumor resection. This sequence was found in a male donor with early-stage non-small cell lung cancer. The V gene is TRBV6-6, the J gene TRBJ1-5; D uncertain. Sequenced here: lung tumor tissue, sampled at surgery. The CDR3 loop is CASITPGKPQHF. The CDR3 DNA is TGTGCCAGCATCACCCCCGGGAAGCCCCAGCATTTT.